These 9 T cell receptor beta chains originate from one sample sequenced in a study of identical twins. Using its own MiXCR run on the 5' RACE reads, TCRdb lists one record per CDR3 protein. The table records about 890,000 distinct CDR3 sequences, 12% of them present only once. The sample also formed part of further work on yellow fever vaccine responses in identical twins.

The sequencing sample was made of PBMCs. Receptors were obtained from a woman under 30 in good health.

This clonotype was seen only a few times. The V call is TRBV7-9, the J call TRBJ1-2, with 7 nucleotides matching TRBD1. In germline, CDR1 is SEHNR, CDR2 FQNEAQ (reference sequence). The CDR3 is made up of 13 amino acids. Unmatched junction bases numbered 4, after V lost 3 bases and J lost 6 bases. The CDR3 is CASSLGQPNGYTF. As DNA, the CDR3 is TGTGCCAGCAGCTTGGGACAGCCCAATGGCTACACCTTC.

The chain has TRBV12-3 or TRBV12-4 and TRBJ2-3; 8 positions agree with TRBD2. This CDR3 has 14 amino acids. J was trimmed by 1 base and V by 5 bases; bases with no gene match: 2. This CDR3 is CASSTTSGTDTQYF. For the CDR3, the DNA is TGTGCCAGCAGTACGACTAGCGGCACAGATACGCAGTATTTT.

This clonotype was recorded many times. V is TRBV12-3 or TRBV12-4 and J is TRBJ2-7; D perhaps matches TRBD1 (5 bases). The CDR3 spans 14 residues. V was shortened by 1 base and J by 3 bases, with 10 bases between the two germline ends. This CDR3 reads CASSLGGPGYEQYV. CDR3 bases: TGTGCCAGCAGTTTAGGGGGCCCGGGCTACGAGCAGTACGTC.

CDR3 protein: CASRIVLRGPGYQFF. CDR3 DNA: TGTGCCAGTAGAATCGTACTGCGAGGGCCGGGATATCAGTTCTTC. The chain joins TRBV19 to TRBJ2-1; TRBD2 might be the D (5 bases). Looked up from germline, CDR1 is LNHDA and CDR2 is SQIVND (reference sequence). CDR3 size: 15 residues. V was shortened by 6 bases and J by 13 bases, with 25 bases between the two germline ends. Variable domain in full (rest from reference TRBV19 and TRBJ2-1): DGGITQSPKYLFRKEGQNVTLSCEQNLNHDAMYWYRQDPGQGLRLIYYSQIVNDFQKGDIAEGYSVSREKKESFPLTVTSAQKNPTAFYLCASRIVLRGPGYQFFGPGTRLTVL.

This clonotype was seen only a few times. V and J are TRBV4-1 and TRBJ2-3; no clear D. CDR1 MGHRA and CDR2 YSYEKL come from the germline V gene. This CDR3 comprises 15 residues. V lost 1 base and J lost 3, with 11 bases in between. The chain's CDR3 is CASSQGAVRTDTQYF. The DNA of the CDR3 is TGCGCCAGCAGCCAAGGGGCAGTAAGAACAGATACGCAGTATTTT.

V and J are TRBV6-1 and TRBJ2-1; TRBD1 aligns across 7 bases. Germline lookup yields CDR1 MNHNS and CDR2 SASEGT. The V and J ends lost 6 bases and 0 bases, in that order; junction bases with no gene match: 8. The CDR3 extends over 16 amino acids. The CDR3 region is CASRRQGRGSYNEQFF. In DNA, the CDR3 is TGTGCCAGCAGACGACAGGGCAGGGGCTCCTACAATGAGCAGTTCTTC.

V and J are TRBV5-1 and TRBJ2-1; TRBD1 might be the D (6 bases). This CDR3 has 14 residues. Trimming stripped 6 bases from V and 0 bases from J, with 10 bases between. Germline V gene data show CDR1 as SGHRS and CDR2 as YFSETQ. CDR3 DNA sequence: TGCGCCAGCAAAGGGGACAACTCCTACAATGAGCAGTTCTTC. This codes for CASKGDNSYNEQFF.

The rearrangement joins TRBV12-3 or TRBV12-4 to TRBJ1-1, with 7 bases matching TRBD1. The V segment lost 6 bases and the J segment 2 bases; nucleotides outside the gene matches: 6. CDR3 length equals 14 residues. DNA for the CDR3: TGTGCCAGCAGCCGGGACAGTGTAAACACTGAAGCTTTCTTT. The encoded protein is CASSRDSVNTEAFF.

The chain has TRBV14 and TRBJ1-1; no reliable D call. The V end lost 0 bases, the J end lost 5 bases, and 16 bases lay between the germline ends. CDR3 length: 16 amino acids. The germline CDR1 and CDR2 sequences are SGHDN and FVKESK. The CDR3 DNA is TGTGCCAGCAGCCAAGATCTACCGCGGGGAAGGACTGAAGCTTTCTTT. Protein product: CASSQDLPRGRTEAFF.